This TCR beta chain is from a study of shared clonotypes between healthy human individuals. Study conclusions and caveats: Read depth was anticipated to influence clonotype sharing among donors. Non-shared clonotypes had lower generation probabilities than clonotypes shared by all four sorted-subset donors. What limited the represented genetic and exposure-history diversity was the small number of donors.

On this clone: Its antigen is not identified.

As defined, naive CD8 cells were CD45RO-negative and positively selected for CCR7, with terminally differentiated effector memory CD45RA+ cells excluded. This CDR3 is 15 amino acids long. V was cut by 8 bases and J by 1 base, with 15 bases left in between. CDR1 is SEHNR, CDR2 FQNEAQ, per germline (reference sequence). Under the authors' procedure: ImmunoSEQ yielded junction-only sequences lacking quality scores, so filtering differed. Repertoires were generated with immunoSEQ multiplex PCR, while TCRdb's copy carries only in-frame clones and drops some. Clone size and the V and J calls come from that table; the DNA yielded D and trimming. The data show nearly 2 million clones, less than 95% seen once.

This TCR came from a man in his late teens or twenties in good health. This chain links TRBV7-9 with TRBJ2-4; D remains ambiguous. Sample: naive CD8+ T cells sorted from blood. CDR3 loop: CASAPRLPAKNIQYF. In nucleotides, the CDR3 is TGTGCCAGCGCCCCGAGGCTCCCGGCCAAAAACATTCAGTACTTC.